The rows below give T cell receptor beta chains drawn from one sample of a study of T cells in Graves' hyperthyroidism and ophthalmopathy. TCRdb analysed the multiplex PCR reads with MiXCR anew, one entry per CDR3 protein. The sample contains about 740,000 distinct CDR3 sequences, around 13% of which appear only once. The sequenced sample consisted of blood. The receptors come from a woman younger than 30 with Graves' hyperthyroidism. Each CDR3 is given with its conserved first and last residue. D genes are given only for firm matches. Clone size is shown for a subset of rows, as once, few, many or a class of expanded clone.

size: many; J: TRBJ1-1; D: .; V: TRBV20-1; DNA: TGCAGTGCTACTTCAGGGGTGAACACTGAAGCTTTCTTT; CDR3: CSATSGVNTEAFF
size: .; J: TRBJ1-5; D: TRBD1; V: TRBV6-4; DNA: TGTGCCAGCAGTCGAACGACAGGGAAACATCAGCCCCAGCATTTT; CDR3: CASSRTTGKHQPQHF
size: few; J: TRBJ1-5; D: .; V: TRBV18; DNA: TGTGCCAGCTCACGACAGGAGAATAATCAGCCCCAGCATTTT; CDR3: CASSRQENNQPQHF
size: many; J: TRBJ1-1; D: TRBD1; V: TRBV3-1; DNA: TGTGCCAGCAGCCAAGGCCCAGGGGGGAACACTGAAGCTTTCTTT; CDR3: CASSQGPGGNTEAFF
size: .; J: TRBJ1-2; D: TRBD1; V: TRBV29-1; DNA: TGCAGCGTTCAACAGGGGAACTATGGCTACACCTTC; CDR3: CSVQQGNYGYTF
size: many; J: TRBJ1-1; D: .; V: TRBV30; DNA: TGTGCCGGGAGGGTACCGGGACCGCCGAACACTGAAGCTTTCTTT; CDR3: CAGRVPGPPNTEAFF
size: once; J: TRBJ1-1; D: TRBD1; V: TRBV5-4; DNA: TGTGCCAGCAGCTTGTTATGGGACAGGGGGAGGGTGAACACTGAAGCTTTCTTT; CDR3: CASSLLWDRGRVNTEAFF
size: many; J: TRBJ1-2; D: .; V: TRBV18; DNA: TGTGCCAGCTCACCCGACAGCGGTGGCTACACCTTC; CDR3: CASSPDSGGYTF
size: many; J: TRBJ1-6; D: .; V: TRBV5-8; DNA: TGTGCCAGCAGCGAACCGGGACTGTATAATTCACCCCTCCACTTT; CDR3: CASSEPGLYNSPLHF
size: many; J: TRBJ1-1; D: .; V: TRBV12-3/TRBV12-4; DNA: TGTGCCAGCAGCCAGAAGCCGGGGAGCCTCAGGAACACTGAAGCTTTCTTT; CDR3: CASSQKPGSLRNTEAFF
size: many; J: TRBJ2-7; D: TRBD2; V: TRBV12-3/TRBV12-4; DNA: TGTGCCAGCAGTTACGGATGGACTAGCGGGAGGAACGAGCAGTACTTC; CDR3: CASSYGWTSGRNEQYF
size: few; J: TRBJ2-1; D: .; V: TRBV2; DNA: TGTGCCAGCAGAATTAGCGGACTATACAATGAGCAGTTCTTC; CDR3: CASRISGLYNEQFF
size: many; J: TRBJ2-5; D: TRBD1; V: TRBV7-8; DNA: TGTGCCAGCAGCCCCCTGAGGGGGCTGGAGACCCAGTACTTC; CDR3: CASSPLRGLETQYF
size: .; J: TRBJ2-3; D: .; V: TRBV29-1; DNA: TGCAGCGTCGATCGGGGGAGTCGCACAGATACGCAGTATTTT; CDR3: CSVDRGSRTDTQYF
size: many; J: TRBJ1-1; D: .; V: TRBV10-3; DNA: TGTGCCATCAGTGAGAATGCCCCGGGACCCGTGAACACTGAAGCTTTCTTT; CDR3: CAISENAPGPVNTEAFF
size: few; J: TRBJ1-1; D: TRBD1; V: TRBV5-1; DNA: TGCGCCAGCAGAAATATCGCCGGACAGGGAGAGAACACTGAAGCTTTCTTT; CDR3: CASRNIAGQGENTEAFF
size: few; J: TRBJ1-6; D: .; V: TRBV28; DNA: TGTGCCAGCAGTTTGGGACGGGGTTTCTATAATTCACCCCTCCACTTT; CDR3: CASSLGRGFYNSPLHF
size: few; J: TRBJ2-7; D: TRBD2; V: TRBV3-1; DNA: TGTGCCAGCAGGGGTGCTAGCGGGAGACCCTACGAGCAGTACTTC; CDR3: CASRGASGRPYEQYF
size: .; J: TRBJ2-2; D: .; V: TRBV9; DNA: TGTGCCAGCAGCGTAGTTGGAGGGGAGCTGTTTTTT; CDR3: CASSVVGGELFF
size: many; J: TRBJ2-1; D: .; V: TRBV2; DNA: TGTGCCAGCAGAACCCAACAGGGTGGGCGATACAATGAGCAGTTCTTC; CDR3: CASRTQQGGRYNEQFF
size: .; J: TRBJ2-2; D: .; V: TRBV24-1; DNA: TGTGCCACCAGTGATTTTTTAACGGCAGGGAGGACCGGGGAGCTGTTTTTT; CDR3: CATSDFLTAGRTGELFF
size: .; J: TRBJ1-3; D: .; V: TRBV9; DNA: TGTGCCAGCAGCGTAGACGGGTCCTCTGGAAACACCATATGTTTT; CDR3: CASSVDGSSGNTICF
size: many; J: TRBJ2-5; D: .; V: TRBV11-2; DNA: TGTGCCAGCAGCTTAGGAATGGGGCCTCAAGAGACCCAGTACTTC; CDR3: CASSLGMGPQETQYF
size: .; J: TRBJ1-2; D: .; V: TRBV20-1; DNA: TGCAGTGCTTCCCCTCAGGGGTTCACTGGCTACACCTTC; CDR3: CSASPQGFTGYTF
size: few; J: TRBJ2-5; D: TRBD1; V: TRBV27; DNA: TGTGCCAGCAGTTCGCAAACTAGGACAGGGCAAGAGACCCAGTACTTC; CDR3: CASSSQTRTGQETQYF
size: many; J: TRBJ2-1; D: .; V: TRBV7-3; DNA: TGTGCCAGCAGCCCAGGGACCATCCTTAGGGATGAGCAGTTCTTC; CDR3: CASSPGTILRDEQFF
size: few; J: TRBJ1-2; D: .; V: TRBV4-1; DNA: TGCGCCAGCAGCCAAGGTCTGACGGAGAACTATGGCTACACCTTC; CDR3: CASSQGLTENYGYTF
size: many; J: TRBJ2-5; D: .; V: TRBV2; DNA: TGTGCCAGCAGTGAAGAGTGGGGTAGCGAGACCCAGTACTTC; CDR3: CASSEEWGSETQYF
size: few; J: TRBJ2-7; D: TRBD1; V: TRBV2; DNA: TGTGCCAGCAGTGCTGGGACAGGGGGCACCTACGAGCAGTACTTC; CDR3: CASSAGTGGTYEQYF
size: many; J: TRBJ2-1; D: TRBD2; V: TRBV28; DNA: TGTGCCAGCAGTACCTACGTAGCGGGGAGGACTAACAATGAGCAGTTCTTC; CDR3: CASSTYVAGRTNNEQFF
size: many; J: TRBJ2-3; D: .; V: TRBV28; DNA: TGTGCCACTGCGACTAGACGTCCAGATACGCAGTATTTT; CDR3: CATATRRPDTQYF
size: many; J: TRBJ2-1; D: .; V: TRBV6-2/TRBV6-3; DNA: TGTGCCAGCAGCGCCCGGGACTTCCATGAGCAGTTCTTC; CDR3: CASSARDFHEQFF
size: .; J: TRBJ1-2; D: TRBD1; V: TRBV19; DNA: TGTGCCAGTAGTAAGGACAGGGCTAACTATGGCTACACCTTC; CDR3: CASSKDRANYGYTF
size: many; J: TRBJ2-7; D: TRBD2; V: TRBV27; DNA: TGTGCCAGCAGTGGCTACGGGGGCGGGGGGGAGCAGTACTTC; CDR3: CASSGYGGGGEQYF
size: few; J: TRBJ1-3; D: TRBD1; V: TRBV2; DNA: TGTGCCAGCAGGCGACAGGGAGGGGAGGGAAACACCATATATTTT; CDR3: CASRRQGGEGNTIYF
size: many; J: TRBJ2-1; D: TRBD2; V: TRBV7-9; DNA: TGTGCCAGCCCGGATGGAGCGGGAGGGCATGAGCAGTTCTTC; CDR3: CASPDGAGGHEQFF
size: many; J: TRBJ1-2; D: .; V: TRBV6-1; DNA: TGTGCCAGCAGAGAACAGGGTTATTATGGCTACACCTTC; CDR3: CASREQGYYGYTF
size: many; J: TRBJ2-7; D: TRBD2; V: TRBV20-1; DNA: TGCAGTGCCACCACAAGCGTTAGCGGGTTCTACGAGCAGTACTTC; CDR3: CSATTSVSGFYEQYF
size: .; J: TRBJ1-2; D: .; V: TRBV27; DNA: TGTGCCAGCAGTTGGCCCGGGGGGAGCGGCTACACCTTC; CDR3: CASSWPGGSGYTF
size: .; J: TRBJ1-2; D: TRBD1; V: TRBV24-1; DNA: TGTGCCACCAGTGAGGGACAGTCCTATGGCTACACCTTC; CDR3: CATSEGQSYGYTF
size: many; J: TRBJ2-7; D: .; V: TRBV20-1; DNA: TGCAGTGCTCCACGGACAGATAGGACCTACGAGCAGTACTTC; CDR3: CSAPRTDRTYEQYF
size: many; J: TRBJ2-3; D: .; V: TRBV11-2; DNA: TGTGCCAGCAGCAAGAGCACAGATACGCAGTATTTT; CDR3: CASSKSTDTQYF
size: .; J: TRBJ2-5; D: .; V: TRBV11-2; DNA: TGTGCCAGCAGCCCCCCCCAGGGGGGGGTGGAGACCCAGTACTTC; CDR3: CASSPPQGGVETQYF
size: many; J: TRBJ1-5; D: .; V: TRBV18; DNA: TGTGCCAGCTCACTTCTGGGGGCAAGCAATCAGCCCCAGCATTTT; CDR3: CASSLLGASNQPQHF
size: few; J: TRBJ2-5; D: TRBD1; V: TRBV11-2; DNA: TGTGCCAGCAGCTTGGTGCGAGGGGGCGCTTCTGTCCCCCAAGAGACCCAGTACTTC; CDR3: CASSLVRGGASVPQETQYF
size: few; J: TRBJ2-1; D: TRBD2; V: TRBV7-9; DNA: TGTGCCAGCAGCTTCCGAGTAGCGGGAGAGCTCTACGTGGCCAATTCCTTCCATGAGCAGTTCTTC; CDR3: CASSFRVAGELYVANSFHEQFF